The 6 T cell receptor beta chains given below trace back to one sample, sequenced in a study of metastatic and nonmetastatic thyroid tumors. TCRdb reprocessed the PCR reads using MiXCR. The sample has some 27,000 clones; more than 20% are singletons. Before thyroid surgery, none of the patients had received any treatment. Sequencing input: blood. Receptors originate from a female donor with papillary thyroid cancer or a benign thyroid nodule (not recorded which). Some clones in this sample may be carry-over from other donors' samples.

This clone was seen repeatedly, ten times or more. The chain carries TRBV5-1 and TRBJ2-1, with TRBD2 identical over 14 bases. V shed 3 bases, J shed 7 bases, and the junction held 3 bases outside the gene matches. Germline V lookup: CDR1 SGHRS, CDR2 YFSETQ. This CDR3 has 15 residues. DNA for the CDR3: TGCGCCAGCAGCTCGGGACTAGCGGGAGAAAATGAGCAGTTCTTC. As protein: CASSSGLAGENEQFF.

Ten or more counts support this clone. The V and J genes are TRBV2 and TRBJ2-1; 12 bases are a match to TRBD2. CDR3 length: 16 residues. With 7 bases clipped from V and 0 bases from J, the junction kept 4 bases outside the gene matches. The germline gives CDR1 SNHLY, CDR2 FYNNEI. CDR3 DNA: TGTGCCAGCACCTTGACTAGCGGGGGCTCCTACAATGAGCAGTTCTTC. Translating gives CASTLTSGGSYNEQFF. The full variable domain, with the rest looked up from reference TRBV2 and TRBJ2-1, is EPEVTQTPSHQVTQMGQEVILRCVPISNHLYFYWYRQILGQKVEFLVSFYNNEISEKSEIFDDQFSVERPDGSNFTLKIRSTKLEDSAMYFCASTLTSGGSYNEQFFGPGTRLTVL.

This clone has at least ten counts. This sequence joins TRBV20-1 and TRBJ1-1; D uncertain. Trimming took 6 bases from V and 8 from J, leaving 16 bases between them. Looked up from germline, CDR1 is DFQATT and CDR2 is SNEGSKA (reference sequence). The CDR3 is made up of 12 amino acids. CDR3 DNA sequence: TGCAGTGCGGGAGGAGACGAGCGGGAAGCTTTCTTT. This sequence encodes CSAGGDEREAFF.

This clone was picked up many times. The J gene is TRBJ1-4, the V gene TRBV7-9, with a weak D call TRBD1 (5 bases). The germline gives CDR1 SEHNR, CDR2 FQNEAQ (reference sequence). Trimming left V 0 bases short and J 0 bases short, with 8 bases between. The CDR3 is 16 residues long. Here the CDR3 DNA reads TGTGCCAGCAGCTTAGCGCGGGGCTCAACTAATGAAAAACTGTTTTTT. This gives the protein CASSLARGSTNEKLFF.

This clone was detected ten times or more. The chain employs TRBV11-2 and TRBJ1-4; D gene uncertain. The V and J ends lost 6 bases and 11 bases respectively, with 16 bases between them. Per germline, CDR1 SGHAT and CDR2 FQNNGV. CDR3 size: 13 residues. In DNA form, the CDR3 reads TGTGCCAGCAGTTCTGAGACCCAGGAGAAACTGTTTTTT. Encoded protein: CASSSETQEKLFF.

This clone appeared many times. The gene calls are TRBV7-9 and TRBJ2-1, with 11 nucleotides matching TRBD2. The V segment lost 5 bases and the J segment 12 bases; nucleotides outside the gene matches: 12. Germline CDR1 is SEHNR and CDR2 is FQNEAQ (reference sequence). The CDR3 runs 15 residues. CDR3 in DNA: TGTGCCAGCAGCCTCCTGGGACTAGCGGCGGATTTGCAGTTCTTC. This gives the protein CASSLLGLAADLQFF.